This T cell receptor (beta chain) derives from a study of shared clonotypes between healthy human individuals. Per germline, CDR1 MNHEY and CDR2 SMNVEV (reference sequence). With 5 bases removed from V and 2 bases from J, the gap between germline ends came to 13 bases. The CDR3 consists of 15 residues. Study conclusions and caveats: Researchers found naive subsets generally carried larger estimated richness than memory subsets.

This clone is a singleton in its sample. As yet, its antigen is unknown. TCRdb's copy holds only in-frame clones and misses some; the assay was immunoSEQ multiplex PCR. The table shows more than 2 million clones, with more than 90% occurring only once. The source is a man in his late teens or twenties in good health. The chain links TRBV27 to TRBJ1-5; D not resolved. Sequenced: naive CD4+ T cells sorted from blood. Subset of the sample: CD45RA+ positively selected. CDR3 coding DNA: TGTGCCAGCAGTCCGTGGCAGGAAGGCAATCAGCCCCAGCATTTT. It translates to CASSPWQEGNQPQHF.